This is a list of T cell receptor beta chains from one sample in a study of T-cell reconstitution after alpha-beta-depleted transplantation in children. TCRdb used MiXCR to reprocess the PCR reads, holding one entry per CDR3 protein. The table has about 440,000 distinct CDR3 sequences, roughly two fifths seen once. The sample was PBMCs, taken before TCRalphabeta/CD19-depleted stem cell transplant. These receptors originate from a girl aged 2 to 9 with aplastic anemia, due to receive a stem cell transplant. CDR3s include the opening cysteine and the closing phenylalanine or tryptophan. The D gene is left open where the match is weak. The size field is filled for only some rows; it gives once, few, many or a size class.

cdr3_aa | cdr3_nt | clone_size | j_call | v_call | d_call
CASKSEETQYF | TGCGCCAGCAAAAGTGAAGAGACCCAGTACTTC | many | TRBJ2-5 | TRBV5-1 | .
CASSGGTGVGETQYF | TGCGCCAGCAGCGGCGGGACAGGGGTTGGAGAGACCCAGTACTTC | . | TRBJ2-5 | TRBV5-1 | TRBD1
CATSREPLGGLALGFGDEQFF | TGTGCCACCAGCAGAGAGCCCCTCGGGGGACTAGCTCTCGGCTTCGGCGATGAGCAGTTCTTC | few | TRBJ2-1 | TRBV15 | TRBD2
CASRGDRLDSTDTQYF | TGCGCCAGCAGGGGTGACAGGCTTGATAGCACAGATACGCAGTATTTT | many | TRBJ2-3 | TRBV5-1 | .
CSARDEGVRQFF | TGCAGTGCTAGAGATGAGGGAGTGAGGCAGTTCTTC | few | TRBJ2-1 | TRBV20-1 | .
CSAKYNEQFF | TGCAGTGCTAAGTACAATGAGCAGTTCTTC | many | TRBJ2-1 | TRBV20-1 | .
CASSSSGRASGDTQYF | TGTGCCAGCAGCTCTAGCGGGAGGGCCTCTGGAGATACGCAGTATTTT | few | TRBJ2-3 | TRBV7-2 | TRBD2
CATSARGDQPQHF | TGTGCCACCAGTGCCAGGGGGGATCAGCCCCAGCATTTT | . | TRBJ1-5 | TRBV24-1 | TRBD1
CASSFFLQGRTDTQYF | TGCGCCAGCAGCTTCTTCCTACAGGGCCGCACAGATACGCAGTATTTT | . | TRBJ2-3 | TRBV5-1 | .
CASTPGSYNEQFF | TGTGCCAGCACTCCGGGAAGCTATAATGAGCAGTTCTTC | . | TRBJ2-1 | TRBV27 | .
CASSLQGPRAGELFF | TGTGCCAGTAGTCTTCAGGGACCGCGGGCCGGGGAGCTGTTTTTT | . | TRBJ2-2 | TRBV19 | .
CASSDYLNTEAFF | TGTGCCAGCAGCGACTATTTGAACACTGAAGCTTTCTTT | few | TRBJ1-1 | TRBV6-1 | .
CSARDSSGNTEAFF | TGCAGTGCTAGAGACTCCAGCGGGAACACTGAAGCTTTCTTT | . | TRBJ1-1 | TRBV20-1 | .
CASRSGTGAFF | TGTGCCAGCAGATCCGGGACAGGGGCTTTCTTT | . | TRBJ1-1 | TRBV12-3/TRBV12-4 | TRBD1
CASSPSGGPTQETQYF | TGTGCCAGCAGCCCGAGCGGGGGCCCGACTCAAGAGACCCAGTACTTC | few | TRBJ2-5 | TRBV7-9 | TRBD2
CASSQDRGTSGSWYEQYF | TGTGCCAGCAGCCAAGATAGGGGGACTAGCGGGAGCTGGTACGAGCAGTACTTC | . | TRBJ2-7 | TRBV4-2 | TRBD2
CASSLFGTGIEETQYF | TGTGCCAGCAGCTTATTCGGGACAGGGATTGAAGAGACCCAGTACTTC | many | TRBJ2-5 | TRBV7-9 | TRBD1
CASSLMGAAPQYGYTF | TGTGCCAGCAGCTTAATGGGGGCGGCCCCGCAGTATGGCTACACCTTC | . | TRBJ1-2 | TRBV7-2 | .
CASSPQRPSYEQYF | TGTGCCAGCAGTCCACAACGGCCTTCCTACGAGCAGTACTTC | few | TRBJ2-7 | TRBV28 | .
CASSHQPGLAISYEQYF | TGTGCCAGCAGCCACCAACCGGGACTAGCGATTTCCTACGAGCAGTACTTC | . | TRBJ2-7 | TRBV3-1 | TRBD2
CASSYSGALSSYEQYF | TGTGCCAGCAGTTACTCTGGGGCATTGAGCTCCTACGAGCAGTACTTC | many | TRBJ2-7 | TRBV6-5 | .
CASRDVGGDNEQFF | TGTGCCAGCAGAGACGTGGGGGGGGACAATGAGCAGTTCTTC | . | TRBJ2-1 | TRBV28 | TRBD2
CASSPGTGTSSYNEQFF | TGTGCCAGCTCACCGGGGACAGGTACAAGCTCCTACAATGAGCAGTTCTTC | . | TRBJ2-1 | TRBV18 | TRBD1
CSARTLAGGPLQYF | TGCAGTGCTAGGACCCTAGCGGGGGGGCCTCTGCAGTACTTC | . | TRBJ2-7 | TRBV20-1 | TRBD2
CAITGTGYGNTIYF | TGTGCCATCACCGGGACAGGGTACGGAAACACCATATATTTT | . | TRBJ1-3 | TRBV10-3 | TRBD1
CASSLEVWRTNTGELFF | TGCGCCAGCAGCTTGGAAGTGTGGAGAACGAACACCGGGGAGCTGTTTTTT | . | TRBJ2-2 | TRBV5-1 | .
CASSWKISGSNIYNEQFF | TGCGCCAGCAGCTGGAAGATTAGCGGGAGCAACATCTACAATGAGCAGTTCTTC | . | TRBJ2-1 | TRBV5-1 | TRBD2
CASSQLGGGLSGASRAKNIQYF | TGCGCCAGCAGCCAATTAGGGGGAGGTCTTTCTGGCGCCTCGCGGGCCAAAAACATTCAGTACTTC | few | TRBJ2-4 | TRBV4-1 | .
CASSHRDRVPYEQYF | TGTGCCAGCAGCCATAGGGACAGGGTCCCCTACGAGCAGTACTTC | . | TRBJ2-7 | TRBV3-1 | TRBD1
CASSLQGYPDTQYF | TGTGCCAGCAGCTTACAGGGGTATCCAGATACGCAGTATTTT | . | TRBJ2-3 | TRBV2 | TRBD1
CASSTGTQGGYTF | TGTGCCAGCAGCACCGGGACACAAGGAGGCTACACCTTC | . | TRBJ1-2 | TRBV12-3/TRBV12-4 | .
CASSPLGSGDNEQFF | TGTGCCAGCAGCCCCCTTGGGAGTGGGGACAATGAGCAGTTCTTC | . | TRBJ2-1 | TRBV6-1 | .
CASGWGKEGGTNTGELFF | TGTGCCAGCGGTTGGGGGAAAGAGGGAGGGACGAACACCGGGGAGCTGTTTTTT | few | TRBJ2-2 | TRBV6-5 | TRBD2
CASSESRQGSEQFF | TGTGCCAGCAGTGAATCCCGACAGGGGAGTGAGCAGTTCTTC | . | TRBJ2-1 | TRBV25-1 | TRBD1
CASSSRGRGLTLWEQYF | TGTGCCAGCAGCTCAAGGGGTAGGGGACTAACCCTTTGGGAGCAGTACTTC | . | TRBJ2-7 | TRBV7-6 | TRBD2
CASSLLAGYNEQFF | TGTGCCAGCAGTTTACTAGCGGGATACAATGAGCAGTTCTTC | few | TRBJ2-1 | TRBV28 | TRBD2
CASSLAVTVKSYEQYF | TGCGCCAGCAGCTTGGCCGTGACAGTCAAGTCCTACGAGCAGTACTTC | once | TRBJ2-7 | TRBV5-1 | .